The 20 T cell receptor beta chains below come from one sample, sequenced in a study of T cell responses to AZD1222 COVID-19 vaccine. TCRdb's table, derived via immunoSEQ multiplex PCR, lists solely in-frame clones and lacks some. The profile shows 80,000 or so clones, 70% to 90% of them singletons. The sample in question was peripheral blood, obtained on day 0 of AZD1222 vaccination. The receptor source for this set is an adult in good health.

The CDR3 loop is CASSHNLEETQYF. The CDR3 DNA is TGTGCCAGCAGCCACAACTTAGAAGAGACCCAGTACTTC. The chain recombines TRBV11-3 with TRBJ2-5; D call uncertain. The CDR3 has 13 amino acids. The germline V and J ends were trimmed by 5 bases and 3 bases, with 10 bases remaining between them. CDR1 SGHNT and CDR2 YENEEA come from the germline V gene. Using reference TRBV11-3 and TRBJ2-5 for the parts outside the CDR3, the full variable domain is EAGVVQSPRYKIIEKKQPVAFWCNPISGHNTLYWYLQNLGQGPELLIRYENEEAVDDSQLPKDRFSAERLKGVDSTLKIQPAELGDSAVYLCASSHNLEETQYFGPGTRLLVL.

V is TRBV19 and J is TRBJ2-1; TRBD2 agrees at 8 bases. V shed 7 bases and J 0 bases; nucleotides not matched to a gene: 8. Germline V lookup: CDR1 LNHDA, CDR2 SQIVND (reference sequence). The CDR3 is 16 residues long. The CDR3 DNA reads TGTGCCAGTACGTGGGGAGCGGGAGTCTCCTACAATGAGCAGTTCTTC. This codes for CASTWGAGVSYNEQFF.

The rearrangement links TRBV29-1 to TRBJ2-1; D ambiguous. V shed 3 bases and J shed 3 bases, with 3 bases lying between them. Germline V lookup: CDR1 SQVTM, CDR2 ANQGSEA. This CDR3 is 11 amino acids long. CDR3: CSVDNYNEQFF. CDR3 DNA sequence: TGCAGCGTTGACAACTACAATGAGCAGTTCTTC.

This clone was found a few times. This sequence joins TRBV4-2 and TRBJ1-3, with 7 bases identical to TRBD1. CDR3 length equals 15 residues. V was pared by 1 base and J by 5 bases, with 5 bases of the junction left unmatched. CDR1 is LGHNA, CDR2 YNFKEQ, per germline. The CDR3 loop reads CASSQVAGGRNTIYF. The CDR3 DNA reads TGTGCCAGCAGCCAAGTGGCAGGGGGAAGAAACACCATATATTTT.

This clone showed up just once. This chain joins TRBV15 and TRBJ2-7, with 8 bases lining up with TRBD1. Germline CDR1 and CDR2: LNHNV and YYDKDF (reference sequence). This CDR3 has 16 residues. Trimming took 0 bases from V and 3 from J; bases not matched to a gene: 7. CDR3 loop: CATSRDKTGGFYEQYF. The CDR3 DNA is TGTGCCACCAGCAGAGATAAAACAGGGGGATTCTACGAGCAGTACTTC.

The gene calls are TRBV30 and TRBJ1-3; D call uncertain. The CDR3 contains 14 residues. Germline V gene data show CDR1 as GTSNPN and CDR2 as SVGIG (reference sequence). Between the trimmed V and J ends, which lost 5 bases and 0 bases, there was a span of 11 bases. CDR3 in amino acids: CAWGLVSSGNTIYF. The CDR3 region has the DNA TGTGCCTGGGGGTTGGTAAGCTCTGGAAACACCATATATTTT. The variable domain in full, with the rest retrieved from reference TRBV30 and TRBJ1-3, is SQTIHQWPATLVQPVGSPLSLECTVEGTSNPNLYWYRQAAGRGLQLLFYSVGIGQISSEVPQNLSASRPQDRQFILSSKKLLLSDSGFYLCAWGLVSSGNTIYFGEGSWLTVV.

The chain combines TRBV18 with TRBJ2-2; 11 bases are shared with TRBD2. The CDR3 is 17 residues long. Germline CDR1 reads KGHSH; CDR2 reads LQKENI. The ends lost 1 base at V and 3 bases at J; junction bases unmatched: 4. The CDR3: CASSPQTSGIHTGELFF. CDR3 DNA sequence: TGTGCCAGCTCACCACAGACTAGCGGGATACACACCGGGGAGCTGTTTTTT.

CDR3 sequence reads: CASSSLQNTEAFF. The CDR3, as DNA: TGTGCCAGCAGTAGTCTGCAGAACACTGAAGCTTTCTTT. The rearrangement links TRBV9 to TRBJ1-1; no clear D. Looked up from germline, CDR1 is SGDLS and CDR2 is YYNGEE. The CDR3 runs to 13 residues. V lost 5 bases to trimming and J lost 1 base, with 9 bases between them.

This clone turned up a few times. The rearrangement uses TRBV2 and TRBJ1-1, with D possibly TRBD1 on 5 matching bases. CDR3 size: 15 residues. The germline V gene encodes CDR1 SNHLY and CDR2 FYNNEI. V lost 7 bases to trimming and J lost 4 bases, with 19 bases between them. In DNA, the CDR3 is TGTGCCAGCATGAGGGGTTTGGGTCGGACCACTGAAGCTTTCTTT. This sequence encodes CASMRGLGRTTEAFF.

In this sample, this clone turned up a few times. V and J are TRBV7-9 and TRBJ2-3; 7 bases map to TRBD2. Germline assignment: CDR1 SEHNR and CDR2 FQNEAQ (reference sequence). The CDR3 length is 12 residues. The J segment lost 5 bases and the V segment lost 5 bases, leaving 1 base of the junction unmatched. In DNA, the CDR3 is TGTGCCAGCAGCGAGCGGGAAGATACGCAGTATTTT. It yields the protein CASSEREDTQYF.

The chain links TRBV18 to TRBJ1-4; D unresolved. This CDR3 spans 11 amino acids. Germline V lookup: CDR1 KGHSH, CDR2 LQKENI. The V and J ends lost 1 base and 8 bases respectively, with 2 bases between them. CDR3 sequence: CASSPQEKLFF. The CDR3 nucleotides read TGTGCCAGCTCACCACAGGAAAAACTGTTTTTT.

The rearrangement uses TRBV3-1 (or the pseudogene TRBV3-2) and TRBJ2-1; D call uncertain. The CDR3 consists of 14 residues. Germline V CDR1 and CDR2: LGHDT, YNNKEL (reference sequence). The V end was cut by 0 bases, the J end by 6 bases, with 9 bases between. The CDR3 reads CASSQDPGPNEQFF. As DNA, the CDR3 is TGTGCCAGCAGCCAAGATCCCGGACCCAATGAGCAGTTCTTC.

The V gene is TRBV30, the J gene TRBJ2-1; 7 bases agree with TRBD2. CDR3 length: 12 residues. Per germline, CDR1 GTSNPN and CDR2 SVGIG (reference sequence). V shed 5 bases, J shed 3 bases, and the junction held 1 base outside the gene matches. The CDR3 region has the DNA TGTGCCTGGGGGGACTACTACAATGAGCAGTTCTTC. Amino acid sequence: CAWGDYYNEQFF. Full variable domain (outside the CDR3, taken from reference TRBV30 and TRBJ2-1): SQTIHQWPATLVQPVGSPLSLECTVEGTSNPNLYWYRQAAGRGLQLLFYSVGIGQISSEVPQNLSASRPQDRQFILSSKKLLLSDSGFYLCAWGDYYNEQFFGPGTRLTVL.

The chain carries TRBV27 and TRBJ1-1; a weak D match, TRBD1 (6 bases). Germline V CDR1 and CDR2: MNHEY, SMNVEV (reference sequence). This CDR3 comprises 14 residues. V gave up 7 bases and J gave up 2 bases, with 14 bases separating them. CDR3 DNA sequence: TGTGCCAGCAAACCGACAGGATTTAACACTGAAGCTTTCTTT. This sequence encodes CASKPTGFNTEAFF.

The chain has TRBV10-3 and TRBJ2-3; unclear D gene. Trimming left V 0 bases short and J 0 bases short, with 4 bases between. CDR3 length: 14 amino acids. The germline gives CDR1 ENHRY, CDR2 SYGVKD. Here the CDR3 reads CAISESISTDTQYF. Here the CDR3 DNA reads TGTGCCATCAGTGAGTCGATTAGCACAGATACGCAGTATTTT.

The chain combines TRBV4-3 with TRBJ1-4, with D possibly matching TRBD1 (5 bases). Trimming shortened V by 4 bases and J by 0 bases, and 15 bases separated the two germline ends. CDR3 size: 17 residues. Germline V gives CDR1 LGHNA, CDR2 YSLEER. The DNA of the CDR3 is TGCGCCAGCAGCCGGCAGGGCTCATCCCCAACTAATGAAAAACTGTTTTTT. Translation: CASSRQGSSPTNEKLFF.

The chain combines TRBV7-2 with TRBJ2-1; the D is unclear. Germline V gives CDR1 SGHTA, CDR2 FQGNSA. Trimming cost V 1 base and J 3 bases, with 13 bases left between them. There are 16 residues in the CDR3. CDR3 residues: CASSLEAPSLYNEQFF. Here the CDR3 DNA reads TGTGCCAGCAGCTTAGAAGCTCCCTCACTCTACAATGAGCAGTTCTTC.

This clone was observed a single time. The V call is TRBV5-4, the J call TRBJ1-6; no firm D call. The CDR3 consists of 15 residues. V lost 4 bases to trimming and J lost 0 bases, with 8 bases between them. Germline CDR1 SGHNT, CDR2 YYREEE (reference sequence). CDR3 protein: CASSPRSSYNSPLHF. The CDR3 nucleotides are TGTGCCAGCAGCCCCCGGAGCTCCTATAATTCACCCCTCCACTTT. The full variable domain, in which reference TRBV5-4 and TRBJ1-6 provide the parts outside the CDR3, is ETGVTQSPTHLIKTRGQQVTLRCSSQSGHNTVSWYQQALGQGPQFIFQYYREEENGRGNFPPRFSGLQFPNYSSELNVNALELDDSALYLCASSPRSSYNSPLHFGNGTRLTVT.

This clone was seen a single time. CDR3 sequence (DNA): TGTGCCAGCAGCTTAAGTTGGGACTCCGACGACGAGCAGTACTTC. Translating gives CASSLSWDSDDEQYF. This chain links TRBV11-3 with TRBJ2-7, with a weak D call TRBD2 (6 bases). Germline V gene lookup returns CDR1 SGHNT and CDR2 YENEEA. CDR3 length: 15 amino acids. Trimming stripped 2 bases from V and 5 bases from J, with 16 bases between. Using reference TRBV11-3 and TRBJ2-7 for the parts outside the CDR3, the full variable domain is EAGVVQSPRYKIIEKKQPVAFWCNPISGHNTLYWYLQNLGQGPELLIRYENEEAVDDSQLPKDRFSAERLKGVDSTLKIQPAELGDSAVYLCASSLSWDSDDEQYFGPGTRLTVT.

The chain links TRBV7-9 to TRBJ2-1, with D tentatively TRBD1 (5 bases). This CDR3 contains 12 residues. Germline V gene lookup returns CDR1 SEHNR and CDR2 FQNEAQ (reference sequence). Between the trimmed V and J ends, which lost 2 bases and 13 bases, there was a span of 12 bases. The CDR3 sequence is CASSLSETAQFF. CDR3 DNA: TGTGCCAGCAGCTTATCAGAGACAGCTCAGTTCTTC.